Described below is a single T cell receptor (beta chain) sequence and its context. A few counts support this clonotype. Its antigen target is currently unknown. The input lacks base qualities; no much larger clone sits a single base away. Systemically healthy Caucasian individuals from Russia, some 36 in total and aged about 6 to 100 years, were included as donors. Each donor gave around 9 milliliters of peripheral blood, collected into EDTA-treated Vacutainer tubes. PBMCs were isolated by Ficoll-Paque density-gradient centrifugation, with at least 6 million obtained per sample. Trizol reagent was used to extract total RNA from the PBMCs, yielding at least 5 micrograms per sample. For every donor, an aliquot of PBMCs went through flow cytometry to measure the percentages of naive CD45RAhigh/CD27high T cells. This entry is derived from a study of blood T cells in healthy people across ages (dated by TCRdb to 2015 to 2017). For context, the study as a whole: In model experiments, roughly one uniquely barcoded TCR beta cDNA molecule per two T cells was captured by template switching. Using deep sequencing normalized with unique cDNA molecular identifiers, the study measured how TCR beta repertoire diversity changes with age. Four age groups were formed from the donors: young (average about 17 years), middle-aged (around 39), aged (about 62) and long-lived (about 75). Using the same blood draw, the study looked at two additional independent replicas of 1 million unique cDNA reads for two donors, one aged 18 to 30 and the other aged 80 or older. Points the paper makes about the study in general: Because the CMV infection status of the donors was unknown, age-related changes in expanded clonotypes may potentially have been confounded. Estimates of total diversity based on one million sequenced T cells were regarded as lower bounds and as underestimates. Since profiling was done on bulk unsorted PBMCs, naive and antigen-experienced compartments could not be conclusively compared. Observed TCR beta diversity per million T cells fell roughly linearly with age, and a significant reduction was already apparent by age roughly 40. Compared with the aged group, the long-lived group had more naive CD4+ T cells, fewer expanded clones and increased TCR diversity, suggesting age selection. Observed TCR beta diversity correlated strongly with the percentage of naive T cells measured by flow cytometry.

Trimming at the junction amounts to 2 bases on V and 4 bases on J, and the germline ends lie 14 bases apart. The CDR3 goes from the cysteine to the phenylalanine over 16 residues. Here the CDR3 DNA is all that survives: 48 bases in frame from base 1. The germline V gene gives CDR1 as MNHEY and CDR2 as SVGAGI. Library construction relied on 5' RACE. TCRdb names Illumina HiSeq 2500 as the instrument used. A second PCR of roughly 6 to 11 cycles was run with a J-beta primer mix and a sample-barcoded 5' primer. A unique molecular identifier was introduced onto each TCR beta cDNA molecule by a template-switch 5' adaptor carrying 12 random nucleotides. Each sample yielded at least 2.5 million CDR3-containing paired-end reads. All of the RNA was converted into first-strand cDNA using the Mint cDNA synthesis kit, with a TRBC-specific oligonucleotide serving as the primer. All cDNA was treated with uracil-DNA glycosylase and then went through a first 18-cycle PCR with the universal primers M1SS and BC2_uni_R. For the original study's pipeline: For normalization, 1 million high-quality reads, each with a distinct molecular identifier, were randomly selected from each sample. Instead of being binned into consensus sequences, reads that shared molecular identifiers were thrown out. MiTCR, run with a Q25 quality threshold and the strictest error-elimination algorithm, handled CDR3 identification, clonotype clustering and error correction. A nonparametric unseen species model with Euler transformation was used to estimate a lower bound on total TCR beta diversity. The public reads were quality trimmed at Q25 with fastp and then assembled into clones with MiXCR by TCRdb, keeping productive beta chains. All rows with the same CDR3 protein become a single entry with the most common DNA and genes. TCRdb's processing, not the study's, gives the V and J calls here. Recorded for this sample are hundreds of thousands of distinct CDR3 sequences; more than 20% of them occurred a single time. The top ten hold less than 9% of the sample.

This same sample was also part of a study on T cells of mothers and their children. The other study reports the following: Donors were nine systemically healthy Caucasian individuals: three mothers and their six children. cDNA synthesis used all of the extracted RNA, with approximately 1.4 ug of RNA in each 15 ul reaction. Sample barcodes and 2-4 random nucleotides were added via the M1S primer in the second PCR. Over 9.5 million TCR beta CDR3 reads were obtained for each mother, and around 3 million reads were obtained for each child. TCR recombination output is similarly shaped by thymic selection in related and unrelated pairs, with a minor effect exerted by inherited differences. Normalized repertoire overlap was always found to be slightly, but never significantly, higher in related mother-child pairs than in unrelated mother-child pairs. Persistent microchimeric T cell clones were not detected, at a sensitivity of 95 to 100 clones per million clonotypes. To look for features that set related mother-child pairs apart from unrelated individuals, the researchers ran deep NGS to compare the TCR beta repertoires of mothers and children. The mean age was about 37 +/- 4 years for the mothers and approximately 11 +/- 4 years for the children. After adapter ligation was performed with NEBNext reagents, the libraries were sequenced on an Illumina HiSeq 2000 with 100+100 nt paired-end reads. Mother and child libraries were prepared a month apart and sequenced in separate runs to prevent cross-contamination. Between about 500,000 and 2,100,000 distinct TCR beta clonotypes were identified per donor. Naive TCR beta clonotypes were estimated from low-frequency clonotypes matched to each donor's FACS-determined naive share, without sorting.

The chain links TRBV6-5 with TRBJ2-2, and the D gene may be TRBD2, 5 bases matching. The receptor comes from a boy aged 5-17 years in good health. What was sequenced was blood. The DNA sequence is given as TGTGCCAGCAGTTACAGCTCCCATGGGAGCACCGGGGAGCTGTTTTTT. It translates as CASSYSSHGSTGELFF.